One sample yielded the 15 T cell receptor beta chains listed below, sequenced in a study of monozygotic twins with inflammatory bowel disease. TCRdb re-analyzed the 5' RACE reads; it lists each CDR3 protein once, without DNA. The specimen's table records around 450,000 distinct CDR3 sequences. What was sequenced was blood. These receptors were taken from a human donor with ulcerative colitis or Crohn's disease, or a healthy co-twin of an affected twin (not recorded which).

The chain carries TRBV7-8 and TRBJ2-2; the D call of TRBD1 rests on TCRdb alone, since no DNA is present to check it. This CDR3 has 14 amino acids. Germline CDR1 is SGHVS and CDR2 is FQNEAQ. The CDR3 loop is CASSRGVSTGELFF.

The J gene is TRBJ2-1, the V gene TRBV12-3 or TRBV12-4. The CDR3 is 16 amino acids. CDR3 loop: CASIGPIGSSYNEQFF.

The genes are TRBV18 and TRBJ2-7; there is no DNA to check the TCRdb D call of TRBD2. Germline V lookup: CDR1 KGHSH, CDR2 LQKENI. The length of the CDR3 is 15 residues. The CDR3 sequence: CASSPPTSGRFEQYF.

This chain's CDR3 is CASSQRGGTYNEQFF. The gene calls are TRBV7-8 and TRBJ2-1; there is no DNA to check the TCRdb D call of TRBD2. The length of the CDR3 is 15 residues. Germline V gene lookup returns CDR1 SGHVS and CDR2 FQNEAQ.

V gene TRBV7-3 combines with J gene TRBJ2-1; the TCRdb D gene call, TRBD1, has no DNA to confirm it. The CDR3 spans 13 residues. Looked up from germline, CDR1 is SGHTA and CDR2 is FQGTGA. The CDR3 spells CASSPGPRDEQFF. The full variable domain, with the rest looked up from reference TRBV7-3 and TRBJ2-1, is GAGVSQTPSNKVTEKGKYVELRCDPISGHTALYWYRQSLGQGPEFLIYFQGTGAADDSGLPNDRFFAVRPEGSVSTLKIQRTERGDSAVYLCASSPGPRDEQFFGPGTRLTVL.

V usage is TRBV12-3 or TRBV12-4 and J usage is TRBJ1-3. The CDR3 runs to 13 residues. This CDR3 reads CASSRSSGNTIYF.

The chain carries TRBV5-5 and TRBJ2-3; the D gene TCRdb calls, TRBD2, cannot be checked with no DNA. Germline CDR1 is SGHKS and CDR2 is YYEKEE (reference sequence). The CDR3 extends over 16 amino acids. CDR3 protein: CASSPPTSGSTDTQYF.

The chain joins TRBV3-1 to TRBJ1-1. The germline CDR1 and CDR2 sequences are LGHDT and YNNKEL (reference sequence). The CDR3 consists of 13 residues. CDR3 in amino acids: CASNLRGGGEAFF. The full variable domain, with the rest looked up from reference TRBV3-1 and TRBJ1-1, is DTAVSQTPKYLVTQMGNDKSIKCEQNLGHDTMYWYKQDSKKFLKIMFSYNNKELIINETVPNRFSPKSPDKAHLNLHINSLELGDSAVYFCASNLRGGGEAFFGQGTRLTVV.

This chain joins TRBV7-3 and TRBJ1-1; TCRdb's D call of TRBD1 is untestable without DNA. The CDR3 sequence is 15 residues long. CDR1 SGHTA and CDR2 FQGTGA come from the germline V gene. CDR3 sequence: CASSLFARGNTEAFF. The variable domain in full, with the rest retrieved from reference TRBV7-3 and TRBJ1-1, is GAGVSQTPSNKVTEKGKYVELRCDPISGHTALYWYRQSLGQGPEFLIYFQGTGAADDSGLPNDRFFAVRPEGSVSTLKIQRTERGDSAVYLCASSLFARGNTEAFFGQGTRLTVV.

CDR3 loop: CASDTGNTEAFF. The chain has TRBV2 and TRBJ1-1; with no DNA, the TCRdb D assignment of TRBD1 cannot be verified. Germline values: CDR1 SNHLY, CDR2 FYNNEI. The CDR3 loop spans 12 amino acids.

The genes are TRBV20-1 and TRBJ1-5; TCRdb names TRBD1, which stays unverified in the absence of DNA. The CDR3 consists of 18 residues. Germline V CDR1 and CDR2: DFQATT, SNEGSKA (reference sequence). The chain's CDR3 is CSARGGARAGTSNQPQHF.

The genes are TRBV25-1 and TRBJ1-2. Germline V gives CDR1 MGHDK, CDR2 SYGVNS. The CDR3 has 12 amino acids. The CDR3 spells CASSLEDYGYTF.

The V call is TRBV7-2, the J call TRBJ1-4. This CDR3 is built from 15 residues. Looked up from germline, CDR1 is SGHTA and CDR2 is FQGNSA. The CDR3 sequence is CASRIQVGTNEKLFF. Drawing the rest from reference TRBV7-2 and TRBJ1-4, the complete variable domain is GAGVSQSPSNKVTEKGKDVELRCDPISGHTALYWYRQSLGQGLEFLIYFQGNSAPDKSGLPSDRFSAERTGGSVSTLTIQRTQQEDSAVYLCASRIQVGTNEKLFFGSGTQLSVL.

The chain has TRBV7-6 and TRBJ2-5; TCRdb's assignment of TRBD2 cannot be checked, as there is no DNA. This CDR3 is 17 amino acids long. The V gene's germline CDR1 is SGHVS and CDR2 FNYEAQ. The CDR3 sequence: CASSSIGSSGGLETQYF.

This chain joins TRBV19 and TRBJ1-2; TCRdb names TRBD1, which stays unverified in the absence of DNA. CDR3 length equals 20 residues. Germline V lookup: CDR1 LNHDA, CDR2 SQIVND (reference sequence). The CDR3 spells CASSILFRQGQGATNYGYTF.